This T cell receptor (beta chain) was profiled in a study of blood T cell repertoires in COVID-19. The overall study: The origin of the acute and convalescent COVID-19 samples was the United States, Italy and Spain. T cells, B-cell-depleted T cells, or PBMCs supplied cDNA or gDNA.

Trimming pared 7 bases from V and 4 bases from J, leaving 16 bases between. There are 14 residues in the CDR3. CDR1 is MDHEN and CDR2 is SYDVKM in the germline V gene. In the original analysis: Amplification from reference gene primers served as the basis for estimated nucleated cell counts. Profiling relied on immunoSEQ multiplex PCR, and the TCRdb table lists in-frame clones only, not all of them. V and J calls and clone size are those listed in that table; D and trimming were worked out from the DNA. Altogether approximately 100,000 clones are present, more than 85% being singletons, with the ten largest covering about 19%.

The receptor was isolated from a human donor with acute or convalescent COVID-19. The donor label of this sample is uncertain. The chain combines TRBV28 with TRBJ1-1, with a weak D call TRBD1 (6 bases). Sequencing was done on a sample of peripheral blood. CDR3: CASTSVAGVTEAFF. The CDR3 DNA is TGTGCCAGCACCTCCGTCGCAGGGGTCACTGAAGCTTTCTTT. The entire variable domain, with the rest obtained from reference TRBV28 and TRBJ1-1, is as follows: DVKVTQSSRYLVKRTGEKVFLECVQDMDHENMFWYRQDPGLGLRLIYFSYDVKMKEKGDIPEGYSVSREKKERFSLILESASTNQTSMYLCASTSVAGVTEAFFGQGTRLTVV.